This record covers a single T cell receptor beta chain. The antigen is undetermined. The CDR3 consists of 15 residues. The germline gives CDR1 SGHDT, CDR2 YYEEEE. V was clipped by 4 bases and J by 16 bases, with 27 bases between them. This entry comes from a study of T cell repertoires in cytomegalovirus infection. Study context: Matching HLA type and CMV infection were both indicated by public TCR beta signatures.

Regarding the study as a whole: Ex vivo responses were dominated by HLA-C-restricted CMV-specific TCR beta clonotypes.

TCRdb re-analysed the reads in MiXCR, keeping a single row per CDR3 protein. The sample lists roughly 990,000 distinct CDR3 sequences; about a third were seen once. Source: cultured CD8+ T cells from PBMCs, taken from culture after CMV antigen stimulation. The V and J genes are TRBV5-6 and TRBJ2-1; TRBD2 is a possible D gene (6 bases). The TCR sequence derives from a human donor in good health (CMV status not recorded). Some clones in this sample may be carry-over from other donors' samples. In DNA form, the CDR3 reads TGTGCCAGCAGCACCCGGCGGGGACCTTACAATGAGCCCTTCTTC. As protein: CASSTRRGPYNEPFF.